The rows below give T cell receptor beta chains drawn from one sample of a study of blood T cell repertoires in COVID-19. The method was immunoSEQ multiplex PCR; TCRdb's version includes in-frame clones alone and lacks a portion of them. The profile covers just over 300,000 clones, with roughly 89% appearing a single time and around 4.5% taken by the ten largest. The sequenced sample consisted of PBMCs or T cells enriched from blood (not recorded which). Source of these receptors: a woman in her late teens or twenties with acute COVID-19. CDR3s include the opening cysteine and the closing phenylalanine or tryptophan. Each record gives: D gene, V gene, J gene, clone size, CDR3 protein, CDR3 DNA. A D gene is named only where the DNA matches it firmly. Clone size, where shown, is once, few, many, or a class for clones that have expanded.

-	TRBV27	TRBJ1-2	-	CASSFMTGRNFNGYTF	TGTGCCAGCAGTTTTATGACAGGACGAAACTTTAATGGCTACACCTTC
-	TRBV3-1/TRBV3-2	TRBJ1-2	-	CASSQYTSSNYGYTF	TGTGCCAGCAGCCAATATACGAGCTCTAACTATGGCTACACCTTC
-	TRBV24-1	TRBJ1-2	-	CATSESTANYGYTF	TGTGCCACCAGTGAATCTACAGCTAACTATGGCTACACCTTC
-	TRBV19	TRBJ2-6	-	CASIGVVSGANVLTF	TGTGCCAGTATAGGGGTAGTATCTGGGGCCAACGTCCTGACTTTC
TRBD2	TRBV28	TRBJ2-3	-	CASSPIRGSGRWDTQYF	TGTGCCAGCAGCCCTATTCGTGGTAGCGGGAGATGGGATACGCAGTATTTT
-	TRBV28	TRBJ2-7	-	CASRVGGTYEQYF	TGTGCCAGCCGGGTAGGCGGTACCTACGAGCAGTACTTC
TRBD2	TRBV28	TRBJ2-1	once	CAGGLAGEGPHEQFF	TGTGCCGGCGGACTAGCGGGAGAAGGACCCCATGAGCAGTTCTTC
-	TRBV5-1	TRBJ2-7	-	CASSLTTGNEQYF	TGCGCCAGCAGCTTGACTACAGGGAACGAGCAGTACTTC
TRBD2	TRBV7-9	TRBJ2-1	-	CASSLTGLADEQFF	TGTGCCAGCAGCTTAACAGGCCTAGCGGATGAGCAGTTCTTC
TRBD2	TRBV28	TRBJ2-7	-	CASSLGGGSYEQYF	TGTGCCAGCAGTTTGGGCGGGGGTTCCTACGAGCAGTACTTC
TRBD1	TRBV28	TRBJ1-1	-	CASSLPQGAKGAFF	TGTGCCAGCAGCTTACCACAGGGGGCTAAGGGAGCTTTCTTT
-	TRBV6-1	TRBJ1-6	-	CASSESQGETPLHF	TGTGCCAGCAGTGAAAGCCAGGGCGAGACACCCCTCCACTTT
-	TRBV3-1/TRBV3-2	TRBJ2-2	-	CASSQDLRIMGELFF	TGTGCCAGCAGCCAAGACCTCAGAATTATGGGGGAGCTGTTTTTT
-	TRBV5-1	TRBJ2-4	-	CASSLAINSEGNIQYF	TGCGCCAGCAGCTTGGCGATCAACTCCGAGGGAAACATTCAGTACTTC
TRBD1	TRBV30	TRBJ2-6	-	CAFSRGKESGANVLTF	TGTGCCTTTTCCAGGGGGAAGGAATCTGGGGCCAACGTCCTGACTTTC
TRBD1	TRBV5-6	TRBJ1-6	once	CASSLVTGRYNSPLHF	TGTGCCAGCAGCTTGGTGACAGGGCGCTATAATTCACCCCTCCACTTT
-	TRBV7-3	TRBJ2-2	-	CASSFGPNTGELFF	TGTGCCAGCAGCTTCGGTCCGAACACCGGGGAGCTGTTTTTT
TRBD1	TRBV2	TRBJ2-7	-	CASSASQGAIYEQYF	TGTGCCAGCAGTGCATCACAGGGGGCCATCTACGAGCAGTACTTC
TRBD2	TRBV2	TRBJ2-3	few	CASSRLPTSGRGDTQYF	TGTGCCAGCAGTCGCCTCCCGACTAGCGGGAGAGGGGATACGCAGTATTTT
TRBD1	TRBV7-2	TRBJ1-2	-	CASSRDRGNYGYTF	TGTGCCAGCAGCAGGGACAGGGGCAACTATGGCTACACCTTC
-	TRBV18	TRBJ1-2	-	CASSPPLTRRDYGYTF	TGTGCCAGCTCACCACCCTTGACCAGGCGGGACTATGGCTACACCTTC
TRBD1	TRBV27	TRBJ1-1	few	CASSLKAGGNTEAFF	TGTGCCAGCAGTCTAAAGGCAGGGGGGAACACTGAAGCTTTCTTT
TRBD1	TRBV12-5	TRBJ1-2	-	CASGLDRGRVTYGYTF	TGTGCTAGTGGTTTGGACAGGGGGCGCGTTACCTATGGCTACACCTTC
-	TRBV7-8	TRBJ1-5	-	CASSFSGNSNQPQHF	TGTGCCAGCAGCTTTTCGGGGAATAGCAATCAGCCCCAGCATTTT
-	TRBV7-6	TRBJ2-7	-	CASSLGDGWEGDEQYF	TGTGCCAGCAGCTTAGGAGACGGTTGGGAAGGGGACGAGCAGTACTTC
TRBD1	TRBV12-3/TRBV12-4	TRBJ1-3	-	CASSFLQGVGNF	TGTGCCAGCAGTTTTCTTCAGGGGGTAGGGAATTTT
TRBD2	TRBV7-9	TRBJ2-5	-	CASSLLAVQETQYF	TGTGCCAGCAGCCTTCTAGCGGTACAAGAGACCCAGTACTTC
TRBD1	TRBV2	TRBJ2-7	-	CASRSVSGTDSYEQYF	TGTGCCAGCAGGTCCGTATCCGGGACAGATTCCTACGAGCAGTACTTC
-	TRBV2	TRBJ2-1	-	CASSEAQDNEQFF	TGTGCCAGCAGTGAAGCACAGGACAATGAGCAGTTCTTC
TRBD1	TRBV11-2	TRBJ1-1	-	CASSFKTGAEAFF	TGTGCCAGCAGCTTTAAGACAGGGGCTGAAGCTTTCTTT
-	TRBV7-9	TRBJ2-2	-	CASSPPGSRTGELFF	TGTGCCAGCAGCCCCCCAGGGTCGCGCACCGGGGAGCTGTTTTTT
TRBD2	TRBV2	TRBJ2-7	-	CASSLAGESYEQYF	TGTGCCAGCAGTCTAGCGGGAGAATCCTACGAGCAGTACTTC
-	TRBV27	TRBJ2-1	-	CASTLLSAGGLLYNEQFF	TGTGCCAGCACCCTACTCTCCGCCGGGGGTCTACTCTACAATGAGCAGTTCTTC
-	TRBV27	TRBJ1-5	-	CASSPWESQPQHF	TGTGCCAGCAGTCCCTGGGAGTCCCAGCCCCAGCATTTT
-	TRBV18	TRBJ2-7	-	CASSPTSGSTYEQYF	TGTGCCAGCTCACCAACGAGCGGAAGCACCTACGAGCAGTACTTC
TRBD1	TRBV5-4	TRBJ2-6	-	CASSGTGASGANVLTF	TGTGCCAGCAGCGGGACAGGGGCGTCTGGGGCCAACGTCCTGACTTTC
TRBD1	TRBV28	TRBJ1-4	-	CASSSLRGHNEKLFF	TGTGCCAGCAGCTCCCTCAGGGGGCATAATGAAAAACTGTTTTTT
TRBD1	TRBV4-2	TRBJ1-2	-	CASSQEGDRGRGYGYTF	TGTGCCAGCAGCCAAGAGGGGGACAGGGGGCGCGGCTATGGCTACACCTTC
-	TRBV27	TRBJ1-5	many	CASSLKGCGEECQPQHF	TGTGCCAGCAGTTTAAAGGGATGCGGGGAGGAGTGTCAGCCCCAGCATTTT
TRBD1	TRBV7-3	TRBJ1-6	-	CASSISRDSLSPLHF	TGTGCCAGCAGCATCAGCCGGGACAGCCTTTCGCCCCTCCACTTT
TRBD2	TRBV3-1/TRBV3-2	TRBJ2-1	-	CASSPMGTSGRRYNYNEQFF	TGTGCCAGCAGCCCAATGGGGACTAGCGGGAGGAGATATAACTACAATGAGCAGTTCTTC
TRBD2	TRBV20-1	TRBJ2-1	few	CSASIPGLAINEQFF	TGCAGTGCTAGTATACCGGGACTAGCAATCAATGAGCAGTTCTTC
TRBD1	TRBV2	TRBJ1-2	once	CASSDPDRDYGYTF	TGTGCCAGCAGTGATCCGGACAGGGACTATGGCTACACCTTC
-	TRBV29-1	TRBJ1-3	once	CSVEMGRNTIYF	TGCAGCGTTGAAATGGGCAGAAACACCATATATTTT
-	TRBV28	TRBJ1-2	-	CASSLFVDRSIVNHANYGYTF	TGTGCCAGCAGTTTATTCGTAGACAGGAGCATAGTGAACCACGCCAACTATGGCTACACCTTC
-	TRBV5-1	TRBJ2-3	once	CASSPGTSTTDTQYF	TGCGCCAGCAGCCCCGGGACATCTACCACAGATACGCAGTATTTT
-	TRBV2	TRBJ1-1	-	CASTDPRGLRMNTEAFF	TGTGCCAGCACTGACCCAAGGGGACTGAGGATGAACACTGAAGCTTTCTTT
-	TRBV28	TRBJ2-6	once	CASSIFGTWGSGANVLTF	TGTGCCAGCAGCATATTTGGGACATGGGGCTCTGGGGCCAACGTCCTGACTTTC
TRBD1	TRBV19	TRBJ2-7	once	CASSNVPQGARDEQYF	TGTGCCAGTAGCAATGTCCCCCAGGGGGCGCGGGACGAGCAGTACTTC
-	TRBV27	TRBJ1-1	-	CASSLVQGNTEAFF	TGTGCCAGCAGTTTGGTACAGGGAAACACTGAAGCTTTCTTT
-	TRBV18	TRBJ1-2	-	CASSQRGAGEGYTF	TGTGCCAGCTCTCAAAGAGGTGCCGGGGAGGGCTACACCTTC
-	TRBV2	TRBJ1-5	-	CASRRTAGGNQPQHF	TGTGCCAGCAGGAGGACAGCCGGTGGGAATCAGCCCCAGCATTTT
TRBD2	TRBV5-1	TRBJ2-2	-	CASSLGASGSTGELFF	TGCGCCAGCAGCTTGGGCGCCAGCGGGAGTACCGGGGAGCTGTTTTTT
TRBD2	TRBV5-6	TRBJ2-7	-	CASSFGGTSGRGFYEQYF	TGTGCCAGCAGCTTTGGTGGGACTAGCGGGAGAGGGTTTTACGAGCAGTACTTC
TRBD2	TRBV4-1	TRBJ2-1	-	CASSQDRGTSGYNEQFF	TGCGCCAGCAGCCAAGATCGGGGGACTAGCGGGTACAATGAGCAGTTCTTC
TRBD2	TRBV27	TRBJ2-5	-	CASSLLGLAGAETQYF	TGTGCCAGCAGTTTATTAGGGCTAGCGGGAGCGGAGACCCAGTACTTC
TRBD2	TRBV9	TRBJ2-1	-	CASSVEGLANEQFF	TGTGCCAGCAGCGTAGAAGGACTAGCCAATGAGCAGTTCTTC
-	TRBV7-9	TRBJ1-2	-	CASSPTAGSPYGYTF	TGTGCCAGCAGCCCGACAGCAGGCTCCCCCTATGGCTACACCTTC
TRBD2	TRBV27	TRBJ2-3	-	CASRPLAGGLTDTQYF	TGTGCCAGCAGACCACTAGCGGGGGGGCTCACAGATACGCAGTATTTT